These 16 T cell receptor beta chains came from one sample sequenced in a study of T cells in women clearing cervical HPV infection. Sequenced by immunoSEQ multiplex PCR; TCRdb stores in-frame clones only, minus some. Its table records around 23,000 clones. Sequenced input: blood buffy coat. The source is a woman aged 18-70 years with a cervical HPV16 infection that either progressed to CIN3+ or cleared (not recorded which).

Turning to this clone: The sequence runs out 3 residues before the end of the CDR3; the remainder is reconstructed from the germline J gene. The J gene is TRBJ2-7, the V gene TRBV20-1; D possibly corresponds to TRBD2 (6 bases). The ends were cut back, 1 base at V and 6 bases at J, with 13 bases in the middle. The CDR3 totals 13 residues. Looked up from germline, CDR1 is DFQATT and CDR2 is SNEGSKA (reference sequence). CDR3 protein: CSARVGQEGEQYF. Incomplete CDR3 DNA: TGCAGTGCTAGAGTAGGGCAGGAGGGCGAG.

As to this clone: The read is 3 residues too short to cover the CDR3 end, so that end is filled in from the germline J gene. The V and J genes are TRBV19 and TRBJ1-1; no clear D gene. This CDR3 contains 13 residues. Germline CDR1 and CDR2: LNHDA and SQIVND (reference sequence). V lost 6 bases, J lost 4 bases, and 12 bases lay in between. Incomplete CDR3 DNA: TGTGCCAGTAGCAACGTTATCAGCACTGAA. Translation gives CASSNVISTE. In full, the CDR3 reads CASSNVISTEAFF.

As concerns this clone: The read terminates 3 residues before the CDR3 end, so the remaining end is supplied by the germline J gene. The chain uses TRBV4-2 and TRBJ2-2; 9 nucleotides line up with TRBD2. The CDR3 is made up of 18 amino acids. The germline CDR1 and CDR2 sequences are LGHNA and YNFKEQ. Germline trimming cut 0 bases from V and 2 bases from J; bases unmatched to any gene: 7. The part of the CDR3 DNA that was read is TGTGCCAGCAGCCAAGATCCCGCCGGGACTAGCAACACCGGGGAG. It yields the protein CASSQDPAGTSNTGE. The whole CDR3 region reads CASSQDPAGTSNTGELFF.

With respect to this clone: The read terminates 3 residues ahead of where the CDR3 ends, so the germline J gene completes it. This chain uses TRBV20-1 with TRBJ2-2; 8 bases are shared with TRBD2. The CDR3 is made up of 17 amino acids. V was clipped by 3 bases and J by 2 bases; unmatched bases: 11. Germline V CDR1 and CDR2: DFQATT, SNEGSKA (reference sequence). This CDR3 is CSARGVFTSGNTGELFF. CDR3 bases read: TGCAGTGCTAGGGGGGTGTTCACTAGCGGTAACACCGGGGAG.

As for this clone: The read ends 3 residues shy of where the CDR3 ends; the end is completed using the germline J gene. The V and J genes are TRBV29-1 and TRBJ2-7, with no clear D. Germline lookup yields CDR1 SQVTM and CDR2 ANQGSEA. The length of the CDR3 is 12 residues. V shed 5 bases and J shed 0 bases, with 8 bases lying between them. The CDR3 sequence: CSVSSSSYEQYF. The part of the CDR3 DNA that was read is TGCAGCGTTTCATCCAGCTCCTACGAG.

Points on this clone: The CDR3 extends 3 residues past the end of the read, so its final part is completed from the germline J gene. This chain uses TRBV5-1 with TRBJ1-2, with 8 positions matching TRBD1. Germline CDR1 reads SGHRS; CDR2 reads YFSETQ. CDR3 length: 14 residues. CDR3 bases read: TGCGCCAGCAGCTTGGCGGCAGGGGGCGAGGGC. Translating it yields CASSLAAGGEG. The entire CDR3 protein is CASSLAAGGEGYTF.

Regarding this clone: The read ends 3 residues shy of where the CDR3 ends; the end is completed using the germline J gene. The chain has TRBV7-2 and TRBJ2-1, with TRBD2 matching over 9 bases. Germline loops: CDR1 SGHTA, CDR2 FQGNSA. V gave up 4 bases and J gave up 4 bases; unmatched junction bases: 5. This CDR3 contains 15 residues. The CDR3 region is CASSWIAGEYNEQFF. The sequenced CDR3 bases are TGTGCCAGCAGCTGGATAGCGGGGGAATACAATGAG.

CDR3 in amino acids: CASSLWASGSYEQYF. CDR3 DNA, as far as it was read: TGTGCCAGCAGCTTATGGGCTAGCGGGTCCTACGAG. The chain has TRBV7-2 and TRBJ2-7, with 8 bases aligning to TRBD2. The CDR3 is cut off 3 residues early in the read; its end comes from the germline J gene. Trimming at V came to 2 bases and at J to 1 base, leaving 4 bases not matched to a gene. Germline lookup yields CDR1 SGHTA and CDR2 FQGNSA. This CDR3 is built from 15 residues.

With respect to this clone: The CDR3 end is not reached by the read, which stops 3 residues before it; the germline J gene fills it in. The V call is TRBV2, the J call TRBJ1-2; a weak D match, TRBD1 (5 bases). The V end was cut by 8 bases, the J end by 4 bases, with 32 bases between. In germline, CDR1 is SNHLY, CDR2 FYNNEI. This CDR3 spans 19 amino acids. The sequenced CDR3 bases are TGTGCCAGCTCAGGATCGGCGGGGGGTAGAAAAAAGCAGGTCTATGGC. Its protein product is CASSGSAGGRKKQVYG. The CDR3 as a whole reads CASSGSAGGRKKQVYGYTF.

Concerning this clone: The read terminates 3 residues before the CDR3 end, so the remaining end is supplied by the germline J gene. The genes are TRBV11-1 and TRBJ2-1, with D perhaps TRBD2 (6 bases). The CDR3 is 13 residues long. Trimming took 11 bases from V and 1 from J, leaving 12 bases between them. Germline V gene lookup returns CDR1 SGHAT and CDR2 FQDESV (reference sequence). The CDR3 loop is CASERVSYNEQFF. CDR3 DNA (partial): TGTGCCTCGGAGCGGGTATCCTACAATGAG.

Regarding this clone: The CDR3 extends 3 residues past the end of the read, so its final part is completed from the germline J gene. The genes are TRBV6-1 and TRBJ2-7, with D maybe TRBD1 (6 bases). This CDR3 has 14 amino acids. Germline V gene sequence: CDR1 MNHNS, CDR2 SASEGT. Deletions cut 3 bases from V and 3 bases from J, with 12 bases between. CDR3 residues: CASSDRQASYEQYF. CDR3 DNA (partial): TGTGCCAGCAGTGACCGACAGGCGAGCTACGAG.

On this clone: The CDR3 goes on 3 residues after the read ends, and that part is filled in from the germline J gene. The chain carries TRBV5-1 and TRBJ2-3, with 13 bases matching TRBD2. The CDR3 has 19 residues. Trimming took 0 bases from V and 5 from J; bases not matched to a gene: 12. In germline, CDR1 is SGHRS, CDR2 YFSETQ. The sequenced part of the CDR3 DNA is TGCGCCAGCAGCTTGGGACAGGGTGGACTAGCGGGAGAGATAGATACG. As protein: CASSLGQGGLAGEIDT. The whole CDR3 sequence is CASSLGQGGLAGEIDTQYF.

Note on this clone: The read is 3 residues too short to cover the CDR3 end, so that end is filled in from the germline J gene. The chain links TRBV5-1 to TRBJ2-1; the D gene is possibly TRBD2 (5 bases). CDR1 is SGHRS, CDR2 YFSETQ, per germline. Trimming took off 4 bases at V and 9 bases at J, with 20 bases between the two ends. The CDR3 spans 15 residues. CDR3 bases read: TGCGCCAGCAGCCCAGATCTCCGTAGCGACGGTGAG. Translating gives CASSPDLRSDGE. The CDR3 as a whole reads CASSPDLRSDGEQFF.

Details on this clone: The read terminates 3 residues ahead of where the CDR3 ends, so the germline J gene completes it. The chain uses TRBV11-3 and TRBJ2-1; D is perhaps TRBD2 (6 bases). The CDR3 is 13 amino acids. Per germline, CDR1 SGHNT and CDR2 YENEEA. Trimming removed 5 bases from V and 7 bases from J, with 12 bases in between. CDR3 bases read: TGTGCCAGCAGCCAGACTAGTTTTAATGAG. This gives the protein CASSQTSFNE. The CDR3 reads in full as CASSQTSFNEQFF.

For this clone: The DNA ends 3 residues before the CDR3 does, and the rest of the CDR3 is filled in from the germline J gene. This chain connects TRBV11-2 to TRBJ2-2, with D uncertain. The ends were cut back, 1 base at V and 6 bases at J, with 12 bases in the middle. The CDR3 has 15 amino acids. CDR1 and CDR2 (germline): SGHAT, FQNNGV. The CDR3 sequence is CASSLVRITAGELFF. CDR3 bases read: TGTGCCAGCAGCTTAGTCAGAATCACCGCCGGGGAG.

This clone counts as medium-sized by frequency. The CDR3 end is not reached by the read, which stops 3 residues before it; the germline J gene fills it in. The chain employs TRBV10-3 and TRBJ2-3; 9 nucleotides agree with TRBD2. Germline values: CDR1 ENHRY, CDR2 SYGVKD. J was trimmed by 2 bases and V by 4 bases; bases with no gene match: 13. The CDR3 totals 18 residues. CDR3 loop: CAISAASGTTPDTDTQYF. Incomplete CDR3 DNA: TGTGCCATCAGTGCTGCTAGCGGGACCACCCCAGACACAGATACG.